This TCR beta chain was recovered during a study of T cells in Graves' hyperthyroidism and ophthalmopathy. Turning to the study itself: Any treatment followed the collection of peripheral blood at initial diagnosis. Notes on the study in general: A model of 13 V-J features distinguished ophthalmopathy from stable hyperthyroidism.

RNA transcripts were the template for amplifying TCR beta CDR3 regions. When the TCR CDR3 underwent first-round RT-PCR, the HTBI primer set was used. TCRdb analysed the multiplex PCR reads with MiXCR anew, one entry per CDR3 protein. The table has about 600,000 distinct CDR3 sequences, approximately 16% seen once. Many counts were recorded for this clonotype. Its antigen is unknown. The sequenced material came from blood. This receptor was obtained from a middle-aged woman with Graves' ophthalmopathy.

CDR3 in DNA: TGCAGTGCTAGCCTGGGAAACACAGATACGCAGTATTTT. Its translation is CSASLGNTDTQYF. This sequence joins TRBV20-1 and TRBJ2-3; D uncertain. Germline V CDR1 and CDR2: DFQATT, SNEGSKA (reference sequence). The V and J ends lost 3 bases and 2 bases respectively, with 9 bases between them. This CDR3 region has 13 residues.